This record concerns one TCR beta chain sequence. The sample is drawn from a study of T-cell memory formation after mild COVID-19. About the research overall: The TCR clusters were mostly specific to one donor.

TCRdb called the 5' RACE reads again in MiXCR, with one record for every CDR3 protein. This repertoire shows 150,000 or so distinct CDR3 sequences, around 10% found once; its top ten account for more than 3.5%. From germline, CDR1 is SGHKS and CDR2 YYEKEE (reference sequence). This CDR3 is 15 amino acids long. Losses at the gene ends were 4 bases for V and 5 bases for J; bases not matched to a gene: 8. The TCR originated in a young man who had mild COVID-19 (a few samples of this study predate the infection). Cell type and time point are not known. The chain links TRBV5-5 to TRBJ1-1; 10 bases line up with TRBD1. Material: PBMCs or a T cell subset sorted from them (not recorded which). The chain's CDR3 is CASSPRGTGATEAFF. CDR3 sequence (DNA): TGTGCCAGCAGCCCCCGCGGGACAGGGGCAACTGAAGCTTTCTTT. Variable domain in full (rest from reference TRBV5-5 and TRBJ1-1): DAGVTQSPTHLIKTRGQQVTLRCSPISGHKSVSWYQQVLGQGPQFIFQYYEKEERGRGNFPDRFSARQFPNYSSELNVNALLLGDSALYLCASSPRGTGATEAFFGQGTRLTVV.